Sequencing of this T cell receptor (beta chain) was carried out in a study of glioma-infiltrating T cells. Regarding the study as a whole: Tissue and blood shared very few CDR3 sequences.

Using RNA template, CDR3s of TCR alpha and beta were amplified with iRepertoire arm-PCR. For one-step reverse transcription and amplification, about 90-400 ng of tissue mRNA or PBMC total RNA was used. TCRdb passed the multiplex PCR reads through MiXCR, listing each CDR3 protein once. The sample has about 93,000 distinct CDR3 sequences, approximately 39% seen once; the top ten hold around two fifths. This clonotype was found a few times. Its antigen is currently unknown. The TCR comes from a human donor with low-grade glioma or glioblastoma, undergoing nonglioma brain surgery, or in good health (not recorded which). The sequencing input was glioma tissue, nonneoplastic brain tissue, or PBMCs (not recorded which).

DNA of the CDR3: TGTGCCAGCAGGGCAGGACAGGGCCACGAGACCCAGTACTTC. This encodes CASRAGQGHETQYF. The chain couples TRBV6-1 to TRBJ2-5, with 8 bases that match TRBD1. Germline trimming cut 6 bases from V and 5 bases from J; bases unmatched to any gene: 8. This CDR3 has 14 amino acids. Per germline, CDR1 MNHNS and CDR2 SASEGT.